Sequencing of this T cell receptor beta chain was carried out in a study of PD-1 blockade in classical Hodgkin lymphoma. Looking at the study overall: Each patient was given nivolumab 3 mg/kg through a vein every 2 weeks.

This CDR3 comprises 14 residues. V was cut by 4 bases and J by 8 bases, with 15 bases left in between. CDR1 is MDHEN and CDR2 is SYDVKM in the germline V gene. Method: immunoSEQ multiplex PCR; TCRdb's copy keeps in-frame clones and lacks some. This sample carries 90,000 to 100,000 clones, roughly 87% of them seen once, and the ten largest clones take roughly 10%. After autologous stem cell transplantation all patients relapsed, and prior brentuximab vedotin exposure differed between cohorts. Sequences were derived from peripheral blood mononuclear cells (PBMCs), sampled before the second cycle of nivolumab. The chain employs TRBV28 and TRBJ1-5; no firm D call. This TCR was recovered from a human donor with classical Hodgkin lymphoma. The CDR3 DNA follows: TGTGCCAGCAGTTCGCTGACGGACTTGGAGCCCCAGCATTTT. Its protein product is CASSSLTDLEPQHF. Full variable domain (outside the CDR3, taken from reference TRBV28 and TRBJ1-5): DVKVTQSSRYLVKRTGEKVFLECVQDMDHENMFWYRQDPGLGLRLIYFSYDVKMKEKGDIPEGYSVSREKKERFSLILESASTNQTSMYLCASSSLTDLEPQHFGDGTRLSIL.